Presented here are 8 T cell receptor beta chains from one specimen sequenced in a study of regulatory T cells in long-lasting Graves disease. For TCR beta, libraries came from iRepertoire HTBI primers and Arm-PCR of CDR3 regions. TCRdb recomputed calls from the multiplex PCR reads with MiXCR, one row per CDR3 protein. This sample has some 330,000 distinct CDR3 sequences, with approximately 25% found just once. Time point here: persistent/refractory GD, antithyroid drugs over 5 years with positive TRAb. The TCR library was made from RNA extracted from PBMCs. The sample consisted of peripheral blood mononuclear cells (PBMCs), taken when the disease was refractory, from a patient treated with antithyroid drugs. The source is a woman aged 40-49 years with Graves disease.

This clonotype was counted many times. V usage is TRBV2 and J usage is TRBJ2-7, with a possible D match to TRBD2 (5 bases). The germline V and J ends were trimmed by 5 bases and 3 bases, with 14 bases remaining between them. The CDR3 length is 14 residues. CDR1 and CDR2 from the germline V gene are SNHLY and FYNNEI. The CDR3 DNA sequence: TGTGCCAGCAGTATCAACCGGGGTCGCTACGAGCAGTACTTC. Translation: CASSINRGRYEQYF.

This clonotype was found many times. The DNA of the CDR3 is TGTGCCATCCAGGGTATTCATGGCTACACCTTC. Protein sequence: CAIQGIHGYTF. This chain uses TRBV6-1 with TRBJ1-2, with a tentative D call TRBD1 (5 bases). The CDR3 covers 11 residues. V was cut by 10 bases and J by 6 bases, with 12 bases left in between. In germline, CDR1 is MNHNS, CDR2 SASEGT.

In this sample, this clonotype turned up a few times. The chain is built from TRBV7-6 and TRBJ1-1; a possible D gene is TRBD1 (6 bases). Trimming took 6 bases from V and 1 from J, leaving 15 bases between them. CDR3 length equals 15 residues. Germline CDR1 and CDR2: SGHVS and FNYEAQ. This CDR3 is CASRSSGHPNTEAFF. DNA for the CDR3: TGTGCCAGCAGATCTTCGGGACACCCGAACACTGAAGCTTTCTTT.

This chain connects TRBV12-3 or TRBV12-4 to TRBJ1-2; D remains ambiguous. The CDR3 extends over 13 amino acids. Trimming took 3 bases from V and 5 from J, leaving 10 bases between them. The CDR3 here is CASSFGRSYGYTF. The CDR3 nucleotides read TGTGCCAGCAGTTTCGGTCGGTCATATGGCTACACCTTC.

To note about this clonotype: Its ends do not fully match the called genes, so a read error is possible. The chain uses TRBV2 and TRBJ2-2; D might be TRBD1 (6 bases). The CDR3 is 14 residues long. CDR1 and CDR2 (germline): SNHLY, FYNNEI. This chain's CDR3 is CASSRTGSTGELFF. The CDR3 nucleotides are TGCGCCAGCAGCCGAACAGGGTCCACCGGGGAGCTGTTTTTT.

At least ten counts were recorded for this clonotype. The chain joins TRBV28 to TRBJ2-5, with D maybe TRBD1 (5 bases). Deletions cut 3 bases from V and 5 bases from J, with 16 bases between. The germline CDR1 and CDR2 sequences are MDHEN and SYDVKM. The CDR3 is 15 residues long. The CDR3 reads CASSFPRQGVETQYF. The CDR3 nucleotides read TGTGCCAGCAGTTTTCCCAGGCAGGGCGTGGAGACCCAGTACTTC.

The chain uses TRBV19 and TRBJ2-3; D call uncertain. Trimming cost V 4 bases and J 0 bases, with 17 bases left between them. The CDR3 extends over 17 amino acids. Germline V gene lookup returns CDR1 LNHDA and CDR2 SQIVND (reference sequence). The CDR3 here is CASSTSPEAASTDTQYF. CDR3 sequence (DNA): TGTGCCAGTAGTACCTCCCCTGAGGCGGCTAGCACAGATACGCAGTATTTT. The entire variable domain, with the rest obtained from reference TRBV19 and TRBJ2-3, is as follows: DGGITQSPKYLFRKEGQNVTLSCEQNLNHDAMYWYRQDPGQGLRLIYYSQIVNDFQKGDIAEGYSVSREKKESFPLTVTSAQKNPTAFYLCASSTSPEAASTDTQYFGPGTRLTVL.

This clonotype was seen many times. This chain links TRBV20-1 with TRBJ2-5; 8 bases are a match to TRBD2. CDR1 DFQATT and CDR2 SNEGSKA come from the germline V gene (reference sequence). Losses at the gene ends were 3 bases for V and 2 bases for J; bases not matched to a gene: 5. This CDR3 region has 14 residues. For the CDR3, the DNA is TGCAGTGCTAGGGGGCGGGAGGAGCAAGAGACCCAGTACTTC. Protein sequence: CSARGREEQETQYF.